This entry is about one T cell receptor (beta chain). The data stem from a study of PD-L1 blockade in urothelial cancer. Study background: About 90% of the roughly 29 patients were men who had bladder-origin urothelial cancer. Specimens of blood held a median count of roughly 150,000 T cells.

Profiling relied on immunoSEQ multiplex PCR, and the TCRdb table lists in-frame clones only, not all of them. The table includes approximately 100,000 clones, about 90% detected once. Per germline, CDR1 MDHEN and CDR2 SYDVKM. CDR3 length: 15 amino acids. Trimming pared 2 bases from V and 0 bases from J, leaving 10 bases between. This specimen consisted of PBMCs, obtained around atezolizumab (anti-PD-L1) treatment. This clonotype was sampled from an elderly woman with urothelial cancer. The rearrangement uses TRBV28 and TRBJ1-2; D is perhaps TRBD1 (5 bases). The CDR3 reads CASSLRGLANYGYTF. The DNA for the CDR3 is TGTGCCAGCAGTTTAAGGGGACTTGCTAACTATGGCTACACCTTC.